Reported below is one TCR beta chain. These data originate in a study of blood T cell repertoires in COVID-19. The overall study: Italy, Spain and the United States were the sources of the convalescent and acute COVID-19 samples. T cells, B-cell-depleted T cells, or PBMCs provided the cDNA or gDNA that served as material.

The CDR3 consists of 14 residues. Germline V gene data show CDR1 as MNHEY and CDR2 as SVGAGI. The junction had 4 bases not matched to a gene; V was cut back by 9 bases and J by 1 base. In the original workflow: How many nucleated cells were present was estimated from reference gene primer amplification. Clones were read by immunoSEQ multiplex PCR, and TCRdb kept only the in-frame ones, dropping some. Clone size and the V and J calls come from that table; the DNA yielded D and trimming. This sample carries 100,000 to 130,000 clones, just over 85% of them seen once, and the ten largest clones take 2% to 3%.

The J gene is TRBJ2-2, the V gene TRBV6-5, with TRBD1 identical over 8 bases. The sequenced sample consisted of peripheral blood. The receptor was isolated from a human donor in a cohort sampled during active COVID-19. CDR3 in DNA: TGTGCCAGTCGGACAGGGCAGAACACCGGGGAGCTGTTTTTT. Its protein is CASRTGQNTGELFF.